The clone carrying this T cell receptor beta chain has a single count. This sample stems from a study of identical twins. The CDR3 covers 14 residues. Trimming stripped 4 bases from V and 2 bases from J, with 12 bases between. CDR1 and CDR2 (germline): SGHAT, FQNNGV. TCRdb re-called the 5' RACE reads with MiXCR, one entry per CDR3 protein. The table records 400,000 to 550,000 distinct CDR3 sequences, less than 25% of them present only once. These data also formed part of another study, on T cells expressing NK-cell markers.

This chain links TRBV11-2 with TRBJ2-7, with a possible D match to TRBD2 (6 bases). Sequenced: CD4+ T cells sorted from blood. The source of this sequence is a woman aged 18-29 years in good health. CDR3 in DNA: TGTGCCAGCAGCTCATCGACTAGGGCCTACGAGCAGTACTTC. This codes for CASSSSTRAYEQYF.